Below are 9 T cell receptor beta chains sequenced from a single sample in a study of cytomegalovirus exposure and HLA in healthy donors. Produced via immunoSEQ multiplex PCR; TCRdb's table is partial and in-frame only. This sample yields tens of thousands of clones, of which approximately 93% are seen a single time; around 1.1% belongs to the top ten. The sequenced sample was PBMCs. The source is a woman in her thirties in good health and CMV-seropositive.

About this clone: Other DNA sequences in the sample encode the same CDR3. The chain has TRBV18 and TRBJ1-4; D gene ambiguous. The CDR3 loop spans 12 amino acids. V was trimmed by 0 bases and J by 10 bases, leaving 6 bases between them. Germline V gene sequence: CDR1 KGHSH, CDR2 LQKENI. This chain's CDR3 is CASSPPGGKLFF. In nucleotides, the CDR3 is TGTGCCAGCTCACCACCAGGAGGAAAACTGTTTTTT.

The chain uses TRBV28 and TRBJ1-2, with D perhaps TRBD1 (6 bases). CDR3 length equals 15 residues. The ends were cut back, 5 bases at V and 4 bases at J, with 17 bases in the middle. From germline, CDR1 is MDHEN and CDR2 SYDVKM. The CDR3 DNA reads TGTGCCAGCAGTGACCAGGGGACGGGAATCTATGGCTACACCTTC. It is translated as CASSDQGTGIYGYTF.

The chain recombines TRBV6-6 with TRBJ2-7; possible D gene TRBD1, 5 bases. The CDR3 spans 13 residues. Deletions cut 6 bases from V and 7 bases from J, with 16 bases between. In germline, CDR1 is MNHNY, CDR2 SVGAGI (reference sequence). The CDR3 is CASSQTVAGEQYF. CDR3 DNA: TGTGCCAGCAGCCAGACAGTAGCCGGGGAGCAGTACTTC.

A note on this clone: Other DNA sequences from this sample encode an identical CDR3 as well. The genes are TRBV30 and TRBJ2-1, with D maybe TRBD1 (6 bases). Germline V lookup: CDR1 GTSNPN, CDR2 SVGIG (reference sequence). V lost 3 bases, J lost 7 bases, and 16 bases lay in between. This CDR3 spans 14 amino acids. The CDR3 DNA reads TGTGCCTGGAGGGGGGCGGGCGGGCCTAATGAGCAGTTCTTC. It translates to CAWRGAGGPNEQFF. The whole variable domain, remainder taken from reference TRBV30 and TRBJ2-1, is SQTIHQWPATLVQPVGSPLSLECTVEGTSNPNLYWYRQAAGRGLQLLFYSVGIGQISSEVPQNLSASRPQDRQFILSSKKLLLSDSGFYLCAWRGAGGPNEQFFGPGTRLTVL.

The chain employs TRBV9 and TRBJ2-3; the D gene is possibly TRBD1 (7 bases). The V end lost 2 bases, the J end lost 6 bases, and 13 bases lay between the germline ends. The germline gives CDR1 SGDLS, CDR2 YYNGEE. The CDR3 contains 14 residues. The CDR3 coding sequence is TGTGCCAGCAGCGTGGAGGGGGCTGCTGATACGCAGTATTTT. Protein sequence: CASSVEGAADTQYF.

The CDR3 nucleotides read TGCGCCAGCAGCGACCATAAAGGAGCCGGGGAGCTGTTTTTT. It specifies CASSDHKGAGELFF. The chain uses TRBV5-1 and TRBJ2-2; D is ambiguous. CDR1 and CDR2 from the germline V gene are SGHRS and YFSETQ. The CDR3 consists of 14 residues. Deletions cut 4 bases from V and 6 bases from J, with 13 bases between.

The genes are TRBV5-4 and TRBJ2-7, with a weak D call TRBD1 (5 bases). The CDR3 has 15 amino acids. The germline CDR1 and CDR2 sequences are SGHNT and YYREEE (reference sequence). V gave up 0 bases and J gave up 6 bases, with 16 bases separating them. CDR3 nucleotides: TGTGCCAGCAGCTTGGTAGCTAGGGGCATCGGCGAGCAGTACTTC. It is translated as CASSLVARGIGEQYF.

The CDR3 sequence: CASSESNLENEQFF. DNA for the CDR3: TGCGCCAGCAGTGAGTCGAACCTCGAGAATGAGCAGTTCTTC. This chain uses TRBV10-1 with TRBJ2-1; D gene ambiguous. The CDR3 sequence is 14 residues long. V was cut by 0 bases and J by 7 bases, with 10 bases left in between. Germline CDR1 is WNHNN and CDR2 is SYGVQD (reference sequence).

The chain has TRBV5-1 and TRBJ2-1; 7 nucleotides align to TRBD2. Unmatched junction bases numbered 13, after V lost 3 bases and J lost 10 bases. The CDR3 is 15 amino acids. From germline, CDR1 is SGHRS and CDR2 YFSETQ. CDR3 DNA sequence: TGCGCCAGCAGCTCGGGACTACCTCGGGTGGGCGAGCAGTTCTTC. It codes for CASSSGLPRVGEQFF.